A single T cell receptor beta chain is shown here with its context. Participants, 18 to 89 years old, spanned fewer than 30 US areas. This entry comes from a study of blood T cell repertoires in COVID-19. Some clones are missing from TCRdb's copy, which holds only in-frame ones; the method was immunoSEQ multiplex PCR. The sample shows over 250,000 clones, under 90% of them seen only once. V was clipped by 3 bases and J by 3 bases, with 15 bases between them. Germline CDR1 is SGDLS and CDR2 is YYNGEE. The CDR3 consists of 16 residues. The rearrangement links TRBV9 to TRBJ2-2; tentative D call: TRBD1 (5 bases). The source material was PBMCs or T cells enriched from blood (not recorded which). This sequence was found in a woman aged 55-69 years who had recovered from COVID-19. The CDR3 sequence: CASSAPGQGYTGELFF. CDR3 DNA sequence: TGTGCCAGCAGCGCCCCAGGGCAGGGTTACACCGGGGAGCTGTTTTTT.